This T cell receptor (beta chain) was sequenced in a study of OX40 agonist ivuxolimab in advanced cancers. In the study overall: Given to patients was ivuxolimab, an agonistic anti-OX40 (CD134) antibody.

Method: immunoSEQ multiplex PCR; TCRdb's copy keeps in-frame clones and lacks some. The sample yields around 60,000 clones, 65% to 85% seen once. Per the germline V gene, CDR1 is MNHNY and CDR2 is SVGAGI (reference sequence). The V end lost 0 bases, the J end lost 6 bases, and 14 bases lay between the germline ends. This CDR3 is built from 15 residues. Patients were ruled out by autoimmune disease history or systemic immunosuppression. Sequencing used CD4+ or CD8+ T cells sorted from blood, obtained in a trial of the OX40 agonist ivuxolimab. The sequence came from an adult with an advanced solid tumor such as melanoma, head and neck, liver or kidney cancer. J is TRBJ1-1 and V is TRBV6-6; tentatively, D is TRBD1 (5 bases). The CDR3 region is CASSYSTGTNPEAFF. CDR3 sequence (DNA): TGTGCCAGCAGTTACTCGACTGGGACCAACCCTGAAGCTTTCTTT.